This T cell receptor beta chain was retrieved from a study of blood T cells in healthy people across ages. The second PCR ran roughly 6 to 11 cycles with a sample-barcoded 5' primer and J-beta primers. Each CDR3 protein is one row after TCRdb ran MiXCR on the 5' RACE reads. The sample lists 1.5 million to 2 million distinct CDR3 sequences, 25% to 30% occurring once. This clonotype was sampled from a woman in her thirties in good health. Material for sequencing was blood.

The CDR3 DNA follows: TGTGCCAGCACCCCGGACAGGCTTCTCTATGGCTACACCTTC. Amino acid sequence: CASTPDRLLYGYTF. The genes are TRBV12-3 or TRBV12-4 and TRBJ1-2; 7 bases align to TRBD1. V shed 7 bases, J shed 4 bases, and the junction held 9 bases outside the gene matches. This CDR3 spans 14 amino acids.